The 10 T cell receptor beta chains presented below share a single source sample, sequenced in a study of blood T cell repertoires in COVID-19. Sequencing was performed with immunoSEQ multiplex PCR; in TCRdb, only in-frame clones are kept and a portion is missing. The table has fewer than 400,000 clones, roughly 87% seen once. Material for sequencing was PBMCs or T cells enriched from blood (not recorded which). The origin of the receptors is a woman aged 18-29 years who had recovered from COVID-19.

This rearrangement joins TRBV12-3 or TRBV12-4 to TRBJ1-4, with no clear D. V was cut by 3 bases and J by 7 bases, with 3 bases left in between. This CDR3 comprises 11 residues. The CDR3 bases are TGTGCCAGCAGTTTCGGTGAAAAACTGTTTTTT. Amino acid sequence: CASSFGEKLFF.

The chain couples TRBV27 to TRBJ1-2; TRBD1 matches at 9 bases. Germline values: CDR1 MNHEY, CDR2 SMNVEV (reference sequence). After removal of 5 bases from V and 7 bases from J, the junction contained 11 bases not matched to a gene. The CDR3 spans 15 residues. This chain's CDR3 is CASSTRTGERGGYTF. For the CDR3, the DNA is TGTGCCAGCAGTACTCGGACAGGGGAAAGGGGTGGCTACACCTTC.

This rearrangement joins TRBV6-4 to TRBJ2-3; 7 bases map to TRBD2. Germline lookup yields CDR1 MRHNA and CDR2 SNTAGT. This CDR3 has 16 residues. J lost 1 base, V lost 5 bases, and 9 bases had no gene match. The CDR3 spells CASSPTGAGGTDTQYF. For the CDR3, the DNA is TGTGCCAGCAGTCCTACCGGGGCGGGGGGCACAGATACGCAGTATTTT.

The V and J genes are TRBV12-3 or TRBV12-4 and TRBJ1-2; D might be TRBD1 (5 bases). The CDR3 is made up of 13 amino acids. The V end lost 3 bases, the J end lost 3 bases, and 8 bases lay between the germline ends. CDR3 region: CASSFAGHYGYTF. CDR3 nucleotide sequence: TGTGCCAGCAGTTTTGCAGGGCACTATGGCTACACCTTC.

Here the CDR3 DNA reads TGTGCCAGCAGTTCTCGGGGGGACCCTTATAGCAATCAGCCCCAGCATTTT. Protein product: CASSSRGDPYSNQPQHF. The rearrangement uses TRBV27 and TRBJ1-5; D might be TRBD1 (5 bases). The CDR3 is made up of 17 amino acids. V gave up 4 bases and J gave up 0 bases, with 16 bases separating them. Germline V gives CDR1 MNHEY, CDR2 SMNVEV (reference sequence).

J is TRBJ2-3 and V is TRBV6-2 or TRBV6-3; perhaps TRBD2 as D (6 bases). Germline assignment: CDR1 MNHEY and CDR2 SVGEGT. This CDR3 has 15 residues. V was trimmed by 2 bases and J by 2 bases, leaving 11 bases between them. CDR3 sequence reads: CASSYRGLLTDTQYF. The CDR3 nucleotides are TGTGCCAGCAGTTACCGGGGACTTCTCACAGATACGCAGTATTTT.

As for this clone: The sample carries other DNA sequences with the same CDR3. J is TRBJ2-5 and V is TRBV10-3, with D possibly matching TRBD2 (5 bases). Germline V gene data show CDR1 as ENHRY and CDR2 as SYGVKD. Trimming removed 2 bases from V and 5 bases from J, with 12 bases in between. CDR3 length: 14 amino acids. The chain's CDR3 is CAISERRGEETQYF. DNA for the CDR3: TGTGCCATCAGTGAGAGACGGGGAGAGGAGACCCAGTACTTC.

The chain recombines TRBV24-1 with TRBJ2-2; 10 positions agree with TRBD2. Germline CDR1 is KGHDR and CDR2 is SFDVKD. The CDR3 sequence is 19 residues long. Unmatched junction bases numbered 12, after V lost 2 bases and J lost 4 bases. The CDR3 loop reads CATSDSPLSGRAFTGELFF. The CDR3 DNA is TGTGCCACCAGTGATTCGCCACTCAGCGGGAGGGCCTTCACCGGGGAGCTGTTTTTT.

J is TRBJ1-4 and V is TRBV28; 8 nucleotides line up with TRBD1. The CDR3 loop spans 12 amino acids. V was clipped by 6 bases and J by 13 bases; unmatched bases: 7. Germline loops: CDR1 MDHEN, CDR2 SYDVKM. This chain's CDR3 is CASSNSDRGLFF. The CDR3 nucleotides read TGTGCCAGCAGCAATTCCGACAGGGGACTGTTTTTT.

The V gene is TRBV3-1 (or the pseudogene TRBV3-2), the J gene TRBJ1-5; unclear D gene. CDR1 LGHDT and CDR2 YNNKEL come from the germline V gene (reference sequence). Trimming removed 1 base from V and 4 bases from J, with 11 bases in between. The length of the CDR3 is 15 residues. CDR3 sequence reads: CASSQGRRPNQPQHF. The CDR3 DNA reads as TGTGCCAGCAGCCAAGGCAGGAGGCCGAATCAGCCCCAGCATTTT.